The 14 T cell receptor beta chains presented below share a single source sample, sequenced in a study of PD-1 blockade in mismatch repair-deficient tumors. Produced via immunoSEQ multiplex PCR; TCRdb's table is partial and in-frame only. The top ten hold approximately 13% of the sample, which has some 120,000 clones, about 88% seen once. The sequenced sample was peripheral blood, obtained 44 weeks after starting pembrolizumab. These TCRs come from an adult with mismatch repair-deficient cancer.

The gene calls are TRBV25-1 and TRBJ1-5; possibly TRBD1 for D (6 bases). CDR1 is MGHDK, CDR2 SYGVNS, per germline. V was cut by 3 bases and J by 4 bases, with 16 bases left in between. The CDR3 has 16 amino acids. Here the CDR3 reads CASSEGDTERNQPQHF. CDR3 DNA: TGTGCCAGCAGTGAGGGGGACACTGAAAGGAATCAGCCCCAGCATTTT.

In this sample, this clone turned up once. The chain uses TRBV7-8 and TRBJ1-5, with D uncertain. The length of the CDR3 is 14 residues. The V end was cut by 2 bases, the J end by 0 bases, with 5 bases between. Germline CDR1 and CDR2: SGHVS and FQNEAQ. The CDR3 spells CASSLRNSNQPQHF. CDR3 nucleotide sequence: TGTGCCAGCAGCTTAAGGAATAGCAATCAGCCCCAGCATTTT.

This chain connects TRBV11-2 to TRBJ2-5; TRBD2 matches 8 bases. The CDR3 has 17 amino acids. The ends lost 4 bases at V and 0 bases at J; junction bases unmatched: 10. Per germline, CDR1 SGHAT and CDR2 FQNNGV. CDR3 bases: TGTGCCAGCAGCTCCACCGGGGGGGGAGCTAACCAAGAGACCCAGTACTTC. Translation: CASSSTGGGANQETQYF.

CDR3 loop: CASSLSAGVTQYF. CDR3 sequence (DNA): TGTGCCAGCAGCTTATCCGCAGGGGTTACGCAGTATTTT. This chain joins TRBV11-3 and TRBJ2-3; D is possibly TRBD1 (6 bases). The V gene's germline CDR1 is SGHNT and CDR2 YENEEA. V lost 2 bases to trimming and J lost 8 bases, with 11 bases between them. The length of the CDR3 is 13 residues.

The chain couples TRBV2 to TRBJ2-5, with D possibly TRBD1 on 5 matching bases. This CDR3 contains 13 residues. Germline CDR1 reads SNHLY; CDR2 reads FYNNEI. Trimming took off 5 bases at V and 1 base at J, with 8 bases between the two ends. CDR3 loop: CASSLGVQETQYF. The CDR3 DNA reads as TGTGCCAGCAGTCTAGGGGTCCAAGAGACCCAGTACTTC.

The genes are TRBV11-3 and TRBJ2-7, with a possible D match to TRBD2 (6 bases). CDR1 and CDR2 from the germline V gene are SGHNT and YENEEA. V was clipped by 5 bases and J by 0 bases, with 14 bases between them. The CDR3 has 15 residues. The CDR3 region has the DNA TGTGCCAGCAGCCGAGGGACTGCCGACTCCTACGAGCAGTACTTC. It encodes CASSRGTADSYEQYF.

The V call is TRBV29-1, the J call TRBJ1-2; no firm D call. Per the germline V gene, CDR1 is SQVTM and CDR2 is ANQGSEA. The length of the CDR3 is 14 residues. Trimming cost V 6 bases and J 0 bases, with 14 bases left between them. CDR3 amino acids: CSVGASPTNYGYTF. CDR3 sequence (DNA): TGCAGCGTCGGAGCAAGCCCCACTAACTATGGCTACACCTTC.

The chain recombines TRBV30 with TRBJ1-5; 7 nucleotides line up with TRBD1. Trimming cost V 1 base and J 3 bases; bases outside gene matches: 3. CDR3 length: 14 residues. In germline, CDR1 is GTSNPN, CDR2 SVGIG (reference sequence). CDR3 coding DNA: TGTGCCTGGAGTGCGGGACAGTCCAATCAGCCCCAGCATTTT. Its protein is CAWSAGQSNQPQHF.

The chain recombines TRBV7-9 with TRBJ2-3, with TRBD2 matching 13 bases. The J segment lost 6 bases and the V segment lost 7 bases, leaving 13 bases of the junction unmatched. The CDR3 is 17 amino acids. Looked up from germline, CDR1 is SEHNR and CDR2 is FQNEAQ (reference sequence). CDR3 loop: CASTGLAGDRFGDTQYF. CDR3 nucleotide sequence: TGTGCCAGCACCGGACTAGCGGGAGATAGGTTTGGGGATACGCAGTATTTT.

The chain joins TRBV11-3 to TRBJ2-1; 7 nucleotides match TRBD1. The CDR3 runs to 15 residues. Germline V gene sequence: CDR1 SGHNT, CDR2 YENEEA. V gave up 4 bases and J gave up 3 bases; unmatched junction bases: 6. Here the CDR3 DNA reads TGTGCCAGCAGCTCCCGGGACAGCTTCTACAATGAGCAGTTCTTC. Translated: CASSSRDSFYNEQFF.

The chain combines TRBV7-2 with TRBJ2-1, with D maybe TRBD1 (5 bases). CDR1 is SGHTA, CDR2 FQGNSA, per germline. There are 16 residues in the CDR3. V was clipped by 4 bases and J by 4 bases, with 17 bases between them. The DNA of the CDR3 is TGTGCCAGCAGCTCGCCCCTTCTTCCAGGGTACAATGAGCAGTTCTTC. Its protein product is CASSSPLLPGYNEQFF. Full variable domain (rest looked up from reference TRBV7-2 and TRBJ2-1): GAGVSQSPSNKVTEKGKDVELRCDPISGHTALYWYRQSLGQGLEFLIYFQGNSAPDKSGLPSDRFSAERTGGSVSTLTIQRTQQEDSAVYLCASSSPLLPGYNEQFFGPGTRLTVL.

The chain couples TRBV28 to TRBJ2-7; 7 bases map to TRBD1. CDR3 length: 15 amino acids. Germline V gives CDR1 MDHEN, CDR2 SYDVKM. Losses at the gene ends were 6 bases for V and 4 bases for J; bases not matched to a gene: 12. CDR3 DNA sequence: TGTGCCAGCAGACCAACAGGGGTCCTATTTTACGAGCAGTACTTC. It is translated as CASRPTGVLFYEQYF.

The genes are TRBV5-1 and TRBJ2-5; D perhaps matches TRBD1 (5 bases). V was shortened by 4 bases and J by 1 base, with 17 bases between the two germline ends. CDR1 and CDR2 (germline): SGHRS, YFSETQ. The CDR3 loop spans 16 amino acids. The CDR3 sequence: CASSPRTNGAQETQYF. As DNA, the CDR3 is TGCGCCAGCAGCCCACGGACCAATGGGGCCCAAGAGACCCAGTACTTC.

The V call is TRBV29-1, the J call TRBJ1-1; TRBD1 is a possible D gene (5 bases). This CDR3 comprises 12 residues. V gave up 7 bases and J gave up 6 bases, with 15 bases separating them. The V gene's germline CDR1 is SQVTM and CDR2 ANQGSEA. The CDR3 region is CSAETLGAEAFF. CDR3 sequence (DNA): TGCAGCGCTGAGACGCTAGGGGCTGAAGCTTTCTTT.